A selection of T cell receptor beta chains follows, all from one sample in a study of blood T cell repertoires in COVID-19. Profiling relied on immunoSEQ multiplex PCR, and the TCRdb table lists in-frame clones only, not all of them. The repertoire holds 330,000 or so clones, with roughly 86% as singletons. Sample: PBMCs or T cells enriched from blood (not recorded which). The receptors were sampled from a woman aged 25 to 45 who had been exposed to COVID-19. CDR3s include the opening cysteine and the closing phenylalanine or tryptophan. The D gene is left open where the match is weak.

D gene	J gene	V gene	CDR3 DNA	CDR3 protein
TRBD2	TRBJ2-1	TRBV24-1	TGTGCCACCAGTGATTCGACTAGCAAAGACTACAATGAGCAGTTCTTC	CATSDSTSKDYNEQFF
TRBD2	TRBJ2-3	TRBV28	TGTGCCAGCAGTCCCGCGGGACTAGCTGCAGATACGCAGTATTTT	CASSPAGLAADTQYF
.	TRBJ2-5	TRBV11-2	TGTGCCAGCAGTTTACAGGGAAGCCAAGAGACCCAGTACTTC	CASSLQGSQETQYF
TRBD1	TRBJ1-5	TRBV28	TGTGCCAGCAGGACCGGGACAGGGAATCAGCCCCAGCATTTT	CASRTGTGNQPQHF
.	TRBJ1-2	TRBV18	TGTGCCAGCTCAAAACAGGACCTTAACTATGGCTACACCTTC	CASSKQDLNYGYTF
.	TRBJ1-5	TRBV28	TGTGCCAGCGGAACCCCGGGACATCAAGGCAGCAATCAGCCCCAGCATTTT	CASGTPGHQGSNQPQHF
TRBD2	TRBJ2-5	TRBV27	TGTGCCAGCAGTTTATCTCTAGCGGGAGGCCCAAAAGAGACCCAGTACTTC	CASSLSLAGGPKETQYF
TRBD1	TRBJ1-4	TRBV19	TGTGCCAGTAGTATCCCTCGGGACAGCCGTAATGAAAAACTGTTTTTT	CASSIPRDSRNEKLFF
.	TRBJ2-7	TRBV19	TGTGCCAGTAGTCTCCGACTAGATTACTACGAGCAGTACTTC	CASSLRLDYYEQYF
TRBD2	TRBJ2-1	TRBV9	TGTGCCAGCAGCGTAGCTGGGCTAGCGGTAAACAATGAGCAGTTCTTC	CASSVAGLAVNNEQFF
.	TRBJ1-2	TRBV3-1/TRBV3-2	TGTGCCAGCAGCCAGGAGGATGGCTACACCTTC	CASSQEDGYTF